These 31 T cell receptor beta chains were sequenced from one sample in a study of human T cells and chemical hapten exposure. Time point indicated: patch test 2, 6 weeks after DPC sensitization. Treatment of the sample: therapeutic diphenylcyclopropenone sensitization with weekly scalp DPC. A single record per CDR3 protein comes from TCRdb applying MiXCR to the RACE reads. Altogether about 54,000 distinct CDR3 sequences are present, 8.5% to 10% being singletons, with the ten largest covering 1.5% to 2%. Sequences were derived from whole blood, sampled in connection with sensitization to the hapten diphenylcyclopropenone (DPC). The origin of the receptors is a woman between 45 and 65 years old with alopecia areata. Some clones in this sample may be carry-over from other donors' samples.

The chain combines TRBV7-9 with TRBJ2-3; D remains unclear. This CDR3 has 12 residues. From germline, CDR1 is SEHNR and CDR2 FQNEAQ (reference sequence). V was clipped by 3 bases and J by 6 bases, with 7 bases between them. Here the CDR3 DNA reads TGTGCCAGCAGCTTGATTATGGATACGCAGTATTTT. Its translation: CASSLIMDTQYF.

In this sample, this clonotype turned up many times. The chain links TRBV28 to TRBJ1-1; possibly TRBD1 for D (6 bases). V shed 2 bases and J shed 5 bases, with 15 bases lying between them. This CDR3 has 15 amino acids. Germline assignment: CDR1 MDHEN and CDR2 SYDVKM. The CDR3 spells CASSLVGGLGTEAFF. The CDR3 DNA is TGTGCCAGCAGTTTAGTCGGGGGGCTTGGGACTGAAGCTTTCTTT.

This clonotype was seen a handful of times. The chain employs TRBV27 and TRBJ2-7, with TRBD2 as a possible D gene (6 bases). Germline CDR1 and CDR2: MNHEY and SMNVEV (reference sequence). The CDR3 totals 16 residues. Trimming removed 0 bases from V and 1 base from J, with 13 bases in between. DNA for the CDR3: TGTGCCAGCAGTTTATCGATAGCGGCCCCATCCTACGAGCAGTACTTC. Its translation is CASSLSIAAPSYEQYF.

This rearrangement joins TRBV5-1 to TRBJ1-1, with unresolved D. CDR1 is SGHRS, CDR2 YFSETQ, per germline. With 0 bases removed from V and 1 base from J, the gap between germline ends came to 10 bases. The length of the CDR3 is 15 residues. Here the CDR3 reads CASSLGRSSNTEAFF. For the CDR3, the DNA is TGCGCCAGCAGCTTGGGTCGGAGTTCGAACACTGAAGCTTTCTTT.

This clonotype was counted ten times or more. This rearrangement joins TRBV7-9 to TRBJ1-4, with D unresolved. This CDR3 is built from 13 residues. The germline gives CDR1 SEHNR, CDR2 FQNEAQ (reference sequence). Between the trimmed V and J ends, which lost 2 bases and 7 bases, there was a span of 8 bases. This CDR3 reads CASSLTLSEKLFF. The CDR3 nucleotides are TGTGCCAGCAGCTTAACCCTTTCTGAAAAACTGTTTTTT. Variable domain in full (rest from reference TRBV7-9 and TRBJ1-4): DTGVSQNPRHKITKRGQNVTFRCDPISEHNRLYWYRQTLGQGPEFLTYFQNEAQLEKSRLLSDRFSAERPKGSFSTLEIQRTEQGDSAMYLCASSLTLSEKLFFGSGTQLSVL.

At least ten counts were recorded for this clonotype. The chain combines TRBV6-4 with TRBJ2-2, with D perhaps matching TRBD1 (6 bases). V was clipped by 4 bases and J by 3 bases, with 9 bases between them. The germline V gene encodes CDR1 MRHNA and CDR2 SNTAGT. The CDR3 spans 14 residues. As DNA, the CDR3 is TGTGCCAGCAGTGTTTCAGGGGACACCGGGGAGCTGTTTTTT. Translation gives CASSVSGDTGELFF.

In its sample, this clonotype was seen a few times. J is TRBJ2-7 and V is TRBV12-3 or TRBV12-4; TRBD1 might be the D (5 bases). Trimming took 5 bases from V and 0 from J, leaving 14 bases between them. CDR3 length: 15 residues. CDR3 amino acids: CASSPARASSYEQYF. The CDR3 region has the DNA TGTGCCAGCAGTCCCGCCAGGGCAAGCTCCTACGAGCAGTACTTC.

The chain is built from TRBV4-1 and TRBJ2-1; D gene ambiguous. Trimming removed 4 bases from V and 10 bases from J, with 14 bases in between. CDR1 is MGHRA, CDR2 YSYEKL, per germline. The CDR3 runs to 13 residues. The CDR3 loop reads CASSRTVQSEQFF. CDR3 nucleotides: TGCGCCAGCAGCCGGACCGTGCAGTCAGAGCAGTTCTTC.

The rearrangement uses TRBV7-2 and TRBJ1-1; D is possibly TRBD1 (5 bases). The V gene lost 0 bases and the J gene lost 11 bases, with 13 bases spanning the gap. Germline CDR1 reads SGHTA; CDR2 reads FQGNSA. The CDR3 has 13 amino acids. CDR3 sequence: CASSLAGEGQAFF. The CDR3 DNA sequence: TGTGCCAGCAGCTTAGCAGGAGAGGGGCAGGCTTTCTTT. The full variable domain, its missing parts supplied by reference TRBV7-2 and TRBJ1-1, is GAGVSQSPSNKVTEKGKDVELRCDPISGHTALYWYRQSLGQGLEFLIYFQGNSAPDKSGLPSDRFSAERTGGSVSTLTIQRTQQEDSAVYLCASSLAGEGQAFFGQGTRLTVV.

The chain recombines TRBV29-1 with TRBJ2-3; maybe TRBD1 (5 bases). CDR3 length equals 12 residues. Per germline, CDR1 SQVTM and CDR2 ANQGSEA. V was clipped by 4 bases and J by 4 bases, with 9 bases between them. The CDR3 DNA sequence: TGCAGCGTTGGCGGCAGGGCAGATACGCAGTATTTT. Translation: CSVGGRADTQYF.

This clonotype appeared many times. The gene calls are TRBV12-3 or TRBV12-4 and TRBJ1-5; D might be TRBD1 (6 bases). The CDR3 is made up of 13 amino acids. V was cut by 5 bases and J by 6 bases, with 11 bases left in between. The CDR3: CASSQQGGQPQHF. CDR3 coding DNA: TGTGCCAGCAGTCAACAGGGAGGTCAGCCCCAGCATTTT.

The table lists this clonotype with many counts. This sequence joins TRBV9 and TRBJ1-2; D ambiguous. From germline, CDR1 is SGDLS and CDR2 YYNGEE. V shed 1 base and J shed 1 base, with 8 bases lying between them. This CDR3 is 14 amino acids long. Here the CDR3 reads CASSVTLFNYGYTF. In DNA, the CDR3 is TGTGCCAGCAGCGTAACGTTGTTTAACTATGGCTACACCTTC.

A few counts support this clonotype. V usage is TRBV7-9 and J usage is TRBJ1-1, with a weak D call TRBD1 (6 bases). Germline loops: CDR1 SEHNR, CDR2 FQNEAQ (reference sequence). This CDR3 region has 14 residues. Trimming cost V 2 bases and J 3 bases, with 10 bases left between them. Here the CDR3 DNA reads TGTGCCAGCAGCTTACAGGGGACCCACACTGAAGCTTTCTTT. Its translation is CASSLQGTHTEAFF.

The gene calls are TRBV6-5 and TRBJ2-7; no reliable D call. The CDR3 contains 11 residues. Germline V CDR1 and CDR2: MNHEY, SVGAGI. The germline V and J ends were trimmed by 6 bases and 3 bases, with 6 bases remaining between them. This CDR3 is CASRRFYEQYF. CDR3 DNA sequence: TGTGCCAGCAGACGGTTCTACGAGCAGTACTTC.

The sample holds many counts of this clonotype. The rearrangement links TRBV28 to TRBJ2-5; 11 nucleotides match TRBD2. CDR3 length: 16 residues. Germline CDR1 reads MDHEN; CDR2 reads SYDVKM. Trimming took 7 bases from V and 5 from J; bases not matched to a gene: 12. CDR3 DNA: TGTGCCAGCAAGGAGACTAGCGGGACCCAAGGCGAGACCCAGTACTTC. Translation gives CASKETSGTQGETQYF.

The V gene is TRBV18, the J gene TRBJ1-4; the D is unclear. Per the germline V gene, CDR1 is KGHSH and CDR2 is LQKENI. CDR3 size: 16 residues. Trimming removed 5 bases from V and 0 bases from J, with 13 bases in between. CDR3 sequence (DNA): TGTGCCAGCTCAACGCGCGACACCTCAACTAATGAAAAACTGTTTTTT. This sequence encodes CASSTRDTSTNEKLFF.

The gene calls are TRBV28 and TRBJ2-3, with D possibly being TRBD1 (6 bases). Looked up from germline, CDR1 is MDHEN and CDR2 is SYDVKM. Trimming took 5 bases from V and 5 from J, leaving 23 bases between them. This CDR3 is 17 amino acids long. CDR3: CASSPTRGSGELDTQYF. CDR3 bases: TGTGCCAGCAGTCCTACTCGGGGTTCAGGGGAGCTAGATACGCAGTATTTT.

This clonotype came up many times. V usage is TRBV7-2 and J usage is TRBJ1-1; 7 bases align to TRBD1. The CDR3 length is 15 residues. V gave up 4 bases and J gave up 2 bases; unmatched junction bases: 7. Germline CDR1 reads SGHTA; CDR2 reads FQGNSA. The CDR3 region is CASSSRQGVNTEAFF. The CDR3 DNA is TGTGCCAGCAGCTCTCGCCAGGGGGTAAACACTGAAGCTTTCTTT.

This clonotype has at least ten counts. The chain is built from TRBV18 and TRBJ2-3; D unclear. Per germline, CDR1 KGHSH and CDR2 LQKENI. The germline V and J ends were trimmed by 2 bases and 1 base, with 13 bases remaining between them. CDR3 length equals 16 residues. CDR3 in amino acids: CASSPSVGGGTDTQYF. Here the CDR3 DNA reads TGTGCCAGCTCACCATCAGTTGGCGGCGGCACAGATACGCAGTATTTT.

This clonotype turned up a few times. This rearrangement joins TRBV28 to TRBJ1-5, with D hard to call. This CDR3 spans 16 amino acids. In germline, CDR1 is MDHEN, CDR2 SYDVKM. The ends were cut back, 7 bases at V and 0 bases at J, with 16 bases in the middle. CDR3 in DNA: TGTGCCAGCACCTCGACAATGGTATATAGCAATCAGCCCCAGCATTTT. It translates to CASTSTMVYSNQPQHF.

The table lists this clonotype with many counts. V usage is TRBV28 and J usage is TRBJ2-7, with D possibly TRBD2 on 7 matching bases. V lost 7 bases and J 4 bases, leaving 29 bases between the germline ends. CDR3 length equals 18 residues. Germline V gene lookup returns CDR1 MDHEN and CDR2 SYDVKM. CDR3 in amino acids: CASTSIGEGGAKKYEQYF. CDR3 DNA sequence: TGTGCCAGCACCTCTATCGGGGAGGGGGGCGCAAAGAAGTACGAGCAGTACTTC.

CDR3 sequence: CASSHPPGYTTNEKLFF. Here the CDR3 DNA reads TGTGCCAGCAGCCACCCTCCAGGGTACACAACTAATGAAAAACTGTTTTTT. The rearrangement joins TRBV11-2 to TRBJ1-4; TRBD1 might be the D (5 bases). V dropped 5 bases and J dropped 0 bases, with 16 bases sitting between them. From germline, CDR1 is SGHAT and CDR2 FQNNGV. The CDR3 covers 17 residues.

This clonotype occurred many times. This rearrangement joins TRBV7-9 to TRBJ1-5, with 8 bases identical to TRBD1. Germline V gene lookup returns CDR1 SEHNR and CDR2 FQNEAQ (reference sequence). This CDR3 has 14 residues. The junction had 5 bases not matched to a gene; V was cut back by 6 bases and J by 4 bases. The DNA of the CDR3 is TGTGCCAGCAGTCCAGGGGGCGGGAATCAGCCCCAGCATTTT. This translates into CASSPGGGNQPQHF.

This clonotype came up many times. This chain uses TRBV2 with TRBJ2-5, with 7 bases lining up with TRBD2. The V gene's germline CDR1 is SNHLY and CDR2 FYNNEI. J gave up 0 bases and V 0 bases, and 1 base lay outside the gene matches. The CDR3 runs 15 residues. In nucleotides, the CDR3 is TGTGCCAGCAGTGAAGCGGGAGGGTACCAAGAGACCCAGTACTTC. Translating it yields CASSEAGGYQETQYF.

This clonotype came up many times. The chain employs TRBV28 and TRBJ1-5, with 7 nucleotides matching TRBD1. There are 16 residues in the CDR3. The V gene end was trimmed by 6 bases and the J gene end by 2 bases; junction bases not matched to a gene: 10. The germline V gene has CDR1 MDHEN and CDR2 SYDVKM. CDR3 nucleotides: TGTGCCAGCAGATCCCGGGACAGAGCGGGCAATCAGCCCCAGCATTTT. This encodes CASRSRDRAGNQPQHF.

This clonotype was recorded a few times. The CDR3 here is CASRWGADTQYF. The CDR3 region has the DNA TGTGCCAGCAGATGGGGGGCAGATACGCAGTATTTT. The gene calls are TRBV12-3 or TRBV12-4 and TRBJ2-3; a weak D match, TRBD2 (6 bases). The CDR3 spans 12 residues. Trimming shortened V by 6 bases and J by 4 bases, and 8 bases separated the two germline ends.

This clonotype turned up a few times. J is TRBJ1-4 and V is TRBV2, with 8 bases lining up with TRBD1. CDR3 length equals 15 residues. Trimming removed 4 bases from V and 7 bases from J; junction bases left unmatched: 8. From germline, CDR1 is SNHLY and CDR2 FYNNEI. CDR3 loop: CASSAPDRAGEKLFF. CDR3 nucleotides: TGTGCCAGCAGTGCACCGGACAGGGCAGGTGAAAAACTGTTTTTT.

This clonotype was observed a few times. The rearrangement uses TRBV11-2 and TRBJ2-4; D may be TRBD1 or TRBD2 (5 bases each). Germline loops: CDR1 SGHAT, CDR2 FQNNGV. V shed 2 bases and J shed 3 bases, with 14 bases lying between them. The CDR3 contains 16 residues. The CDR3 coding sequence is TGTGCCAGCAGCTTACTTTGGGGGATCAGCAAAAACATTCAGTACTTC. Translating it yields CASSLLWGISKNIQYF.

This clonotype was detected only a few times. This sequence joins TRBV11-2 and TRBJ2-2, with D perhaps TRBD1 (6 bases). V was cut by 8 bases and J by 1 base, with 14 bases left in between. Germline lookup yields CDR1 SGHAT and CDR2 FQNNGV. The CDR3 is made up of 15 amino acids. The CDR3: CASHSWTENTGELFF. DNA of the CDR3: TGTGCCAGCCACTCCTGGACAGAGAACACCGGGGAGCTGTTTTTT.

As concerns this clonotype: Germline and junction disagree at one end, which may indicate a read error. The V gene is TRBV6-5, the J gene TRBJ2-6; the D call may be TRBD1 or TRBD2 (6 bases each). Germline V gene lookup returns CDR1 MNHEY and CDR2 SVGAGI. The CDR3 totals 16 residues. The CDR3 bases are TGTGCCAGTTCGCTCGGGGGCCTTTCTGGGGCCATCGTCCTGACTTTC. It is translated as CASSLGGLSGAIVLTF.

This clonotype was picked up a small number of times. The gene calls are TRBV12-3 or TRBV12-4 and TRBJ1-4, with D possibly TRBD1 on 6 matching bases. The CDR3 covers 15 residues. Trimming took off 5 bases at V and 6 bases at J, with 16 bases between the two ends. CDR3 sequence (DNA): TGTGCCAGCAGTATCGTGACAGGAGTTCATGAAAAACTGTTTTTT. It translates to CASSIVTGVHEKLFF.